This record concerns one TCR beta chain sequence. Its antigen is as yet unknown. This entry is derived from a study of T cells in narcolepsy. Study overall: Patients with NT1 or NT2 and healthy control donors were enrolled.

Assay used: immunoSEQ multiplex PCR; TCRdb lists only in-frame clones, some missing. The sample carries more than 30,000 clones, around four fifths recorded once. Study outcomes and limitations: Comparing one patient's CSF and blood CD4+ clonotypes highlighted HCRT- and TRIB2-specific autoreactive clonotypes. No autoreactive T cell clone sequences appeared in some memory CD4+ repertoires. Autoreactive clonotypes reportedly recurred in blood of same and different patients, not controls.

V lost 3 bases to trimming and J lost 6 bases; unmatched junction nucleotides: 10. The CDR3 extends over 16 amino acids. Germline V gene sequence: CDR1 SGHVS, CDR2 FNYEAQ. The sequenced sample consisted of CD45RA- memory CD4+ T cells from PBMCs. The chain recombines TRBV7-6 with TRBJ2-4; 8 bases are a match to TRBD2. The clonotype originates from a human donor with narcolepsy. CDR3 sequence (DNA): TGTGCCAGCAGCTTCTACTCGCGGGGGGAGGGAAACATTCAGTACTTC. Protein: CASSFYSRGEGNIQYF. The full variable domain, in which reference TRBV7-6 and TRBJ2-4 provide the parts outside the CDR3, is GAGVSQSPRYKVTKRGQDVALRCDPISGHVSLYWYRQALGQGPEFLTYFNYEAQQDKSGLPNDRFSAERPEGSISTLTIQRTEQRDSAMYRCASSFYSRGEGNIQYFGAGTRLSVL.